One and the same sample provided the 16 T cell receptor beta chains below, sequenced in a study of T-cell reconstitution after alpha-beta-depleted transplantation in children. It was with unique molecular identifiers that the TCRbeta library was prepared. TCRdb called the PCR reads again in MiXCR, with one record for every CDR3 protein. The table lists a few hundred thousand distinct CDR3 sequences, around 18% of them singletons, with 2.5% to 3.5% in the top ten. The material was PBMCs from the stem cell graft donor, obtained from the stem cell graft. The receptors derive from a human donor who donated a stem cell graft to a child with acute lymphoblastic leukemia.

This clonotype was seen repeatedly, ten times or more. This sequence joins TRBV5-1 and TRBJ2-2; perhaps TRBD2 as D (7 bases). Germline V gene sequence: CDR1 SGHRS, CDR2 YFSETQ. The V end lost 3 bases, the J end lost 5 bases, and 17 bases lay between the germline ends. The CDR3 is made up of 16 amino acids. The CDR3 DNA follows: TGCGCCAGCAGCTCCCTTTTAGGGGGAGGGACCGGGGAGCTGTTTTTT. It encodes CASSSLLGGGTGELFF.

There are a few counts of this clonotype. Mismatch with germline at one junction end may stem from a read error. CDR3 residues: CASSVGAEGQTSF. CDR3 DNA sequence: TGTGCCAGCAGCGTAGGGGCCGAGGGACAGACGAGCTTC. V is TRBV9 and J is TRBJ2-7, with 7 nucleotides matching TRBD1. The CDR3 has 13 residues. The germline V gene encodes CDR1 SGDLS and CDR2 YYNGEE.

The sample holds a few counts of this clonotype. CDR3 nucleotides: TGTGCCAGCAGCTTAGTTAGGAGCTCGAGGGGGGAAAATGATGGCTACACCTTC. It encodes CASSLVRSSRGENDGYTF. J is TRBJ1-2 and V is TRBV11-3, with D maybe TRBD1 (6 bases). This CDR3 spans 18 amino acids. V was pared by 1 base and J by 6 bases, with 24 bases between. Germline V lookup: CDR1 SGHNT, CDR2 YENEEA.

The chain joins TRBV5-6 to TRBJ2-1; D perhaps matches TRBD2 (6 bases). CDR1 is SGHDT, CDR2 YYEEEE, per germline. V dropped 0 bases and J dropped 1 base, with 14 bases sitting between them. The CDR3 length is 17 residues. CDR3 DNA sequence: TGTGCCAGCAGCTTGGTTTACAGCGGGCGGTCCTACAATGAGCAGTTCTTC. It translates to CASSLVYSGRSYNEQFF.

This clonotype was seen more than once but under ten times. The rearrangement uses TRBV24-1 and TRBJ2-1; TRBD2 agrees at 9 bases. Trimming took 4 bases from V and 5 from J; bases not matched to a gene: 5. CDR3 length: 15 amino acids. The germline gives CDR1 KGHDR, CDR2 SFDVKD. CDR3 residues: CATSDPSGMDNEQFF. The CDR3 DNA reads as TGTGCCACCAGTGACCCTAGCGGGATGGACAATGAGCAGTTCTTC.

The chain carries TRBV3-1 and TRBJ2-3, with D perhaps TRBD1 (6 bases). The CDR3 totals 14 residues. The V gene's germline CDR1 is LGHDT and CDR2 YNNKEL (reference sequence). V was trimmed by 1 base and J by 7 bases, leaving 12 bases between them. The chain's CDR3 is CASSQGQDSYTQYF. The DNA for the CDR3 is TGTGCCAGCAGCCAAGGTCAGGACAGCTATACGCAGTATTTT.

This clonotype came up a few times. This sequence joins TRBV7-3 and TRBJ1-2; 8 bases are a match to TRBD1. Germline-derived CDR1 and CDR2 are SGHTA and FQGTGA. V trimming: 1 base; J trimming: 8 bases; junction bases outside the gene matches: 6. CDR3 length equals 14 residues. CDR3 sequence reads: CASSLIRAGGGYTF. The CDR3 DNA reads TGTGCCAGCAGCTTAATAAGGGCAGGGGGCGGCTACACCTTC.

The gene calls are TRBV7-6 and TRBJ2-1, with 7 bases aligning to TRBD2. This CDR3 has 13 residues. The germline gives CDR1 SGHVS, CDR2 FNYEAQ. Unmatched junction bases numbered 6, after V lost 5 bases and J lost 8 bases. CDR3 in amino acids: CASSRDYTDEQFF. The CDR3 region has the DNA TGTGCCAGCAGCCGGGACTATACTGATGAGCAGTTCTTC. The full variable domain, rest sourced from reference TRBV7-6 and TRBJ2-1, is GAGVSQSPRYKVTKRGQDVALRCDPISGHVSLYWYRQALGQGPEFLTYFNYEAQQDKSGLPNDRFSAERPEGSISTLTIQRTEQRDSAMYRCASSRDYTDEQFFGPGTRLTVL.

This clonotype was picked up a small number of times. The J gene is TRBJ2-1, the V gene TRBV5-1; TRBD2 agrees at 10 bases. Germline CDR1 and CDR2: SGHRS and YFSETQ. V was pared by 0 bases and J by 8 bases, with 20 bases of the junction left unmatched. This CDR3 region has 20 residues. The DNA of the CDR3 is TGCGCCAGCAGCTTGGCCAAGATTCTAGCGGGAGTTTTCGGTCGGGATGAGCAGTTCTTC. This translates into CASSLAKILAGVFGRDEQFF. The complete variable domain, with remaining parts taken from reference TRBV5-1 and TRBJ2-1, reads KAGVTQTPRYLIKTRGQQVTLSCSPISGHRSVSWYQQTPGQGLQFLFEYFSETQRNKGNFPGRFSGRQFSNSRSEMNVSTLELGDSALYLCASSLAKILAGVFGRDEQFFGPGTRLTVL.

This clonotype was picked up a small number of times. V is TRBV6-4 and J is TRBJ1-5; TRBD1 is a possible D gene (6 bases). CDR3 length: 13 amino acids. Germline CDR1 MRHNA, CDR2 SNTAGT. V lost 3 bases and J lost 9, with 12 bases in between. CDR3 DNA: TGTGCCAGCAGTGAAACAGGGAGGGGGCCCCAGCATTTT. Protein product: CASSETGRGPQHF.

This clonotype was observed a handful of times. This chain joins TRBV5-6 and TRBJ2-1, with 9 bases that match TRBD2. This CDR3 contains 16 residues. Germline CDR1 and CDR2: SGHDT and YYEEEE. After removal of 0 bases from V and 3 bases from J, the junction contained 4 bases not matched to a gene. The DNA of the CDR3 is TGTGCCAGCAGCTTGGATAGCGGGAGACTCTACAATGAGCAGTTCTTC. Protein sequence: CASSLDSGRLYNEQFF.

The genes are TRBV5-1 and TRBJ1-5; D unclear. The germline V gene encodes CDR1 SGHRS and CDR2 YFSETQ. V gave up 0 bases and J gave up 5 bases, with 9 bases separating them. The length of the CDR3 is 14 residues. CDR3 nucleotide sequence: TGCGCCAGCAGCTTGGATCTAGGTTATCAGCCCCAGCATTTT. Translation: CASSLDLGYQPQHF.

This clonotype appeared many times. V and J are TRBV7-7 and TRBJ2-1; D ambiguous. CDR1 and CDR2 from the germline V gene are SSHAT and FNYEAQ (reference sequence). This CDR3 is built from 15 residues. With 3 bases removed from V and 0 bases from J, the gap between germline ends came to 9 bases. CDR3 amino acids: CASSFGPSSYNEQFF. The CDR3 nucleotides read TGTGCCAGCAGCTTTGGCCCTAGCTCCTACAATGAGCAGTTCTTC.

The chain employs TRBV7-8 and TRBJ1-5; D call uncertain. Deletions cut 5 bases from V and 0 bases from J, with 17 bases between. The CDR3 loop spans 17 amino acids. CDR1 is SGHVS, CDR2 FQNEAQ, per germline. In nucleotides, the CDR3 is TGTGCCAGCAGCCCTAGCCGGCCACCCGTTAGCAATCAGCCCCAGCATTTT. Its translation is CASSPSRPPVSNQPQHF.

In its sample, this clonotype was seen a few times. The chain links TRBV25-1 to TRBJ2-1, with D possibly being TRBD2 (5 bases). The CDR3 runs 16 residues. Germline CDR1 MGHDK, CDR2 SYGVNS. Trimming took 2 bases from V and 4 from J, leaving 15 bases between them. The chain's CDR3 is CASSEHAGGDYNEQFF. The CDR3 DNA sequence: TGTGCCAGCAGTGAACATGCAGGAGGAGATTACAATGAGCAGTTCTTC.

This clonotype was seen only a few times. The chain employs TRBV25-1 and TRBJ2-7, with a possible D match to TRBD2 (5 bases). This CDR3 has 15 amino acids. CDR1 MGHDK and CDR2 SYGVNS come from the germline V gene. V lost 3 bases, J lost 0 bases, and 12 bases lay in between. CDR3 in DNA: TGTGCCAGCAGTGACCCGGACTCTTCCTCCTACGAGCAGTACTTC. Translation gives CASSDPDSSSYEQYF.